These 11 T cell receptor beta chains share one sample of origin, sequenced in a study of blood T cell repertoires in COVID-19. The table came from immunoSEQ multiplex PCR; TCRdb's copy has only in-frame clones and leaves some out. The top ten hold roughly 25% of the sample, which has 60,000 to 80,000 clones, 85% seen once. The source material was peripheral blood. These TCRs come from a man aged 45-65 years with acute or convalescent COVID-19.

V is TRBV6-1 and J is TRBJ2-2, with TRBD1 identical over 7 bases. The length of the CDR3 is 16 residues. Germline CDR1 MNHNS, CDR2 SASEGT. Trimming took 4 bases from V and 2 from J; bases not matched to a gene: 7. CDR3 nucleotides: TGTGCCAGCAGTGGAAGAACAGGGGATAACACCGGGGAGCTGTTTTTT. It specifies CASSGRTGDNTGELFF.

The chain carries TRBV7-8 and TRBJ2-3; D gene uncertain. The CDR3 extends over 15 amino acids. Germline loops: CDR1 SGHVS, CDR2 FQNEAQ. V dropped 1 base and J dropped 7 bases, with 15 bases sitting between them. CDR3 DNA sequence: TGTGCCAGCAGCTTAGGGGCCGCGACAAGTTATACGCAGTATTTT. Translated: CASSLGAATSYTQYF.

The chain employs TRBV6-5 and TRBJ1-6; TRBD1 might be the D (5 bases). The CDR3 sequence is 15 residues long. Trimming cost V 2 bases and J 5 bases, with 10 bases left between them. Germline loops: CDR1 MNHEY, CDR2 SVGAGI. CDR3 coding DNA: TGTGCCAGCAGTTACAACAGGCTCAATAATTCACCCCTCCACTTT. Protein: CASSYNRLNNSPLHF.

The V call is TRBV6-5, the J call TRBJ1-5; D remains unclear. This CDR3 is built from 14 residues. With 5 bases removed from V and 7 bases from J, the gap between germline ends came to 15 bases. Per the germline V gene, CDR1 is MNHEY and CDR2 is SVGAGI. The CDR3 DNA is TGTGCCAGCAGTCGTGGGTCAGGTTTGCAGCCCCAGCATTTT. This sequence encodes CASSRGSGLQPQHF.

The gene calls are TRBV4-1 and TRBJ1-2; 7 nucleotides match TRBD1. The germline gives CDR1 MGHRA, CDR2 YSYEKL. The CDR3 covers 16 residues. Trimming cost V 0 bases and J 2 bases; bases outside gene matches: 6. The CDR3 region has the DNA TGCGCCAGCAGCCAAGAAGCGACAGGGAGGAACTATGGCTACACCTTC. Protein: CASSQEATGRNYGYTF.

The gene calls are TRBV5-4 and TRBJ1-1, with D possibly matching TRBD1 (6 bases). V dropped 2 bases and J dropped 7 bases, with 9 bases sitting between them. This CDR3 has 12 residues. Germline-derived CDR1 and CDR2 are SGHNT and YYREEE (reference sequence). The CDR3 reads CASSFLGHEAFF. In nucleotides, the CDR3 is TGTGCCAGCAGCTTCTTGGGACATGAAGCTTTCTTT.

J is TRBJ1-2 and V is TRBV10-3; no clear D gene. This CDR3 is 12 amino acids long. The germline CDR1 and CDR2 sequences are ENHRY and SYGVKD. V lost 2 bases, J lost 2 bases, and 3 bases lay in between. DNA for the CDR3: TGTGCCATCAGTGAGGGCAACTATGGCTACACCTTC. Protein product: CAISEGNYGYTF.

The V gene is TRBV6-1, the J gene TRBJ2-7; D might be TRBD2 (6 bases). The CDR3 covers 15 residues. The V and J ends lost 3 bases and 2 bases respectively, with 14 bases between them. CDR1 and CDR2 (germline): MNHNS, SASEGT. The CDR3 region is CASSEYWGLTYEQYF. In nucleotides, the CDR3 is TGTGCCAGCAGTGAGTACTGGGGACTTACCTACGAGCAGTACTTC.

This clone was detected once. The J gene is TRBJ2-3, the V gene TRBV10-1; no reliable D call. This CDR3 is built from 13 residues. From germline, CDR1 is WNHNN and CDR2 SYGVQD (reference sequence). The germline V and J ends were trimmed by 3 bases and 4 bases, with 8 bases remaining between them. For the CDR3, the DNA is TGCGCCAGCAGTGATACTGAGGCAGATACGCAGTATTTT. This translates into CASSDTEADTQYF.

The J gene is TRBJ1-1, the V gene TRBV7-9; tentatively, D is TRBD1 (6 bases). CDR3 length: 13 amino acids. Germline V gene data show CDR1 as SEHNR and CDR2 as FQNEAQ (reference sequence). V lost 1 base to trimming and J lost 7 bases, with 10 bases between them. CDR3 nucleotide sequence: TGTGCCAGCAGCTTAGGGTCAGGGGATGAAGCTTTCTTT. Its translation is CASSLGSGDEAFF.

The rearrangement links TRBV6-5 to TRBJ1-5; a weak D match, TRBD1 (6 bases). This CDR3 has 13 residues. The V and J ends lost 11 bases and 3 bases respectively, with 14 bases between them. The germline V gene has CDR1 MNHEY and CDR2 SVGAGI. CDR3 sequence reads: CAVRRTVNQPQHF. The CDR3 coding sequence is TGTGCCGTCAGACGGACAGTCAATCAGCCCCAGCATTTT.